The T cell receptor beta chain under discussion was sequenced for a study of cytomegalovirus exposure and HLA in healthy donors. General study points: In vitro work confirmed that a few CMV-associated chains recognize CMV antigens. A later analysis reported that several of the most significant clusters appeared to be linked to common viral pathogens, among them Epstein-Barr virus.

V gave up 6 bases and J gave up 1 base; unmatched junction bases: 3. This CDR3 contains 14 residues. Germline V gene sequence: CDR1 MNHNY, CDR2 SVGAGI (reference sequence). The PCR employed 60 Vbeta primers together with 13 Jbeta primers. Clones were sequenced by immunoSEQ multiplex PCR, and TCRdb holds only the in-frame ones, with some missing. This sample has about 110,000 clones, with just under 70% found just once. As to this clone: Its antigen is unknown.

The sequencing input was PBMCs. The chain combines TRBV6-6 with TRBJ2-3, with 8 positions matching TRBD1. The clonotype was recovered from a woman in her 70s in good health and CMV-seropositive. DNA of the CDR3: TGTGCCAGCAGCCAGACAGGGGGCACAGATACGCAGTATTTT. Its protein product is CASSQTGGTDTQYF.